Listed below are T cell receptor beta chains from one sample, sequenced in a study of cytomegalovirus exposure and HLA in healthy donors. Measured with immunoSEQ multiplex PCR; TCRdb has only the in-frame clones, and not every one. The sample consists of 150,000 to 200,000 clones, approximately 67% of them appearing once. The specimen was PBMCs. These receptors originate from a man aged 40-49 years in good health and CMV-seronegative. Each CDR3 is given with its conserved first and last residue.

>TRBV7-2|TRBJ2-1
CASSLHGGGPTGDEQFF
>TRBV5-1|TRBJ2-2
CASIPSGQGGTGELFF
>TRBV25-1|TRBJ2-1
CASSEPGGVKNEQFF
>TRBV27|TRBJ2-7
CASSPGRYEQYF
>TRBV27|TRBJ2-5
CASSARGRGETQYF
>TRBV7-2|TRBJ2-3
CASSVGGQGADTQYF
>TRBV4-2|TRBJ2-7
CASSQDAGGSGSYEQYF
>TRBV19|TRBJ1-3
CASSIAGDRNTIYF
>TRBV6-5|TRBJ1-1
CVSSSGQATANTEAFF
>TRBV9|TRBJ2-3
CASSVGRAGTVADTQYF
>TRBV10-1|TRBJ2-1
CASITFLAGDCPHNEQFF
>TRBV5-1|TRBJ2-3
CASSSLIAQGDTQYF
>TRBV2|TRBJ1-2
CASQSGVGGYTF
>TRBV5-1|TRBJ1-4
CASSWSGGNEKLFF
>TRBV7-2|TRBJ2-7
CASSFSGSFDEQYF
>TRBV7-2|TRBJ1-5
CASSLVGSGQPQHF
>TRBV25-1|TRBJ1-2
CASSESVGNGYTF
>TRBV21-1|TRBJ1-1
CASPSRSMNTEAFF
>TRBV19|TRBJ2-5
CASSIGGGLQETQYF
>TRBV6-5|TRBJ2-3
CASSYSGATADTQYF
>TRBV4-3|TRBJ1-2
CASSPAYRTGGTSGYTF
>TRBV7-6|TRBJ2-3
CASSLAVGYTDTQYF
>TRBV27|TRBJ1-6
CASSPTRQRSPLHF
>TRBV30|TRBJ1-3
CAWSLRGLISGNTIYF
>TRBV15|TRBJ2-5
CATSRDLWEGPMETQYF
>TRBV29-1|TRBJ1-1
CSFYRGRGTEAFF
>TRBV7-2|TRBJ2-5
CASSGQLAGEETQYF
>TRBV6-1|TRBJ1-2
CASSEDQGIYGYTF
>TRBV29-1|TRBJ2-7
CSVEGLAGGYEQYF
>TRBV4-1|TRBJ1-1
CASSALFGAGDLEAFF
>TRBV28|TRBJ2-7
CASSAGTGVYEQYF
>TRBV7-9|TRBJ2-5
CSSSFISAGALVSQYF
>TRBV7-2|TRBJ2-2
CASSLSIAGELFF
>TRBV6-6|TRBJ1-2
CASSPGPAYGYTF
>TRBV18|TRBJ1-1
CASSSDREGTEAFF
>TRBV30|TRBJ2-1
CAWSEIGLADNEQFF
>TRBV7-8|TRBJ1-5
CASSSDRTGDNQPQHF
>TRBV11-2|TRBJ2-7
CASSLDRDSYEQYF
>TRBV2|TRBJ1-3
CASSGQGPSSGNTIYF
>TRBV5-6|TRBJ2-7
CASSFSLGEPYEQYF
>TRBV27|TRBJ2-1
CASSLSPAYNEQFF